The T cell receptor beta chain under discussion was sequenced for a study of glioma-infiltrating T cells after dendritic cell vaccination. Study-wide background: Patients received autologous tumor lysate-pulsed dendritic cell vaccination between 2003 and 2012. Dendritic cells derived from monocytes and pulsed with autologous tumor lysate formed the vaccine.

The time point denotes: after dendritic cell vaccination, including at tumor progression/relapse. Blood PBMC samples: pre-vaccination, two weeks post third vaccination, and at tumor progression. Primers: 60 V beta forward and 13 J beta reverse. The protocol was immunoSEQ multiplex PCR, while the TCRdb copy is restricted to in-frame clones and leaves out a portion. The table has some 90,000 clones, over 75% seen once. The sequencing used blood, collected after dendritic cell vaccination. This receptor was taken from a human donor with glioblastoma.

CDR3 sequence: CASSATGAERGSYNEQFF. CDR3 DNA: TGTGCCAGCAGCGCCACCGGAGCCGAGCGGGGCTCCTACAATGAGCAGTTCTTC. The V gene is TRBV9, the J gene TRBJ2-1, with 7 bases identical to TRBD2. The CDR3 contains 18 residues. V shed 3 bases, J shed 0 bases, and the junction held 12 bases outside the gene matches. Looked up from germline, CDR1 is SGDLS and CDR2 is YYNGEE.